The 2 T cell receptor beta chains below come from one sample, sequenced in a study of shared clonotypes between healthy human individuals. The table came from immunoSEQ multiplex PCR; TCRdb's copy has only in-frame clones and leaves some out. The sample lists a few hundred thousand clones, just over 65% seen once, with around 10% in the top ten. Sequencing input: memory CD4+ T cells sorted from blood. The sample's subset: CD45RA-negative fraction. The source of these receptors is a man aged 25-45 years in good health.

The genes are TRBV10-3 and TRBJ2-7; D possibly corresponds to TRBD1 (7 bases). The CDR3 has 14 amino acids. V lost 3 bases and J lost 4, with 13 bases in between. Germline loops: CDR1 ENHRY, CDR2 SYGVKD. CDR3 in DNA: TGTGCCATCAGTGAAACAGGGGAGGTGTACGAGCAGTACTTC. Translated, it gives CAISETGEVYEQYF.

The chain recombines TRBV5-1 with TRBJ1-3, with D perhaps TRBD1 (5 bases). The length of the CDR3 is 15 residues. Per the germline V gene, CDR1 is SGHRS and CDR2 is YFSETQ. V was pared by 0 bases and J by 0 bases, with 7 bases between. The CDR3 nucleotides read TGCGCCAGCAGCTTGGCAGGGTACTCTGGAAACACCATATATTTT. Its translation is CASSLAGYSGNTIYF.